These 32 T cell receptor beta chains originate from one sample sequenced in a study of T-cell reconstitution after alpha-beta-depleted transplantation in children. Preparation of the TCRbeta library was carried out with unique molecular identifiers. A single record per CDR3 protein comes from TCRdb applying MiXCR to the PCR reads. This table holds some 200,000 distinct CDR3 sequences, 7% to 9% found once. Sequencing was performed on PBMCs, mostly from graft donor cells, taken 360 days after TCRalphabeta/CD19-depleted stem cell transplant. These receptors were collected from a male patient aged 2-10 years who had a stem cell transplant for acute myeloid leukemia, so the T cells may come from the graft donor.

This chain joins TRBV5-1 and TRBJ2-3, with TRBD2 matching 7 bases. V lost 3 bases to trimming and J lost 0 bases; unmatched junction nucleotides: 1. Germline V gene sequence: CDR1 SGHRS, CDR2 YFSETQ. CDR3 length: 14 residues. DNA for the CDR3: TGCGCCAGCAGCTGGGGGGGGAGCACAGATACGCAGTATTTT. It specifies CASSWGGSTDTQYF.

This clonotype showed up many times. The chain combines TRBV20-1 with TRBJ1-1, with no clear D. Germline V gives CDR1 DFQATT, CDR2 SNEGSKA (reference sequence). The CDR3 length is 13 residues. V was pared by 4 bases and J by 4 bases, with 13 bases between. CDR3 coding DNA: TGCAGTGCTATTAGACGGGATATCACTGAAGCTTTCTTT. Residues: CSAIRRDITEAFF.

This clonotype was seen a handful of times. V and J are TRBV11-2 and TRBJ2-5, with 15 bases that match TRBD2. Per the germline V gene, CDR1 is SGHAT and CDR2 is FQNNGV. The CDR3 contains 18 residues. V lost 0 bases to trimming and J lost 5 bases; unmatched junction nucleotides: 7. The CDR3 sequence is CASSLDGTSGRYSETQYF. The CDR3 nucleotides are TGTGCCAGCAGCTTAGACGGGACTAGCGGGAGGTATAGCGAGACCCAGTACTTC.

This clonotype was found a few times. DNA of the CDR3: TGTGCCAGCACCAATTGGAAGACAGGGAAAGAGACCCAGTACTTC. Translated, it gives CASTNWKTGKETQYF. This sequence joins TRBV21-1 and TRBJ2-5; the table's D call TRBD1 went unverified against the DNA. TRBV21-1 is marked as a pseudogene. This CDR3 has 15 residues.

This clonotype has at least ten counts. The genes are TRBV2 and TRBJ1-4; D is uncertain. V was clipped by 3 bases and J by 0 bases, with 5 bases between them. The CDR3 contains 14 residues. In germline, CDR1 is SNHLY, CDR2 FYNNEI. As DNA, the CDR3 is TGTGCCAGCAGTGACAGCGCAACTAATGAAAAACTGTTTTTT. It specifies CASSDSATNEKLFF.

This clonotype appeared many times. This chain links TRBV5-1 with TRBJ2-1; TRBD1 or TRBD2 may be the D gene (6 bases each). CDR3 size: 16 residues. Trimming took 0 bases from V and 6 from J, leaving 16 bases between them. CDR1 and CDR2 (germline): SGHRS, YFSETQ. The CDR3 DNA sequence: TGCGCCAGCAGCTTGGGTCGGGGGCGCGGGGTCAATGAGCAGTTCTTC. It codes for CASSLGRGRGVNEQFF.

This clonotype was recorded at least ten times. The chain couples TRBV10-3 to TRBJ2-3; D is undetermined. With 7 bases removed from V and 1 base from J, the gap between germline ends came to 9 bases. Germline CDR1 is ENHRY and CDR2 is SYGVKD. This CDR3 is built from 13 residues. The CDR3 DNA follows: TGTGCCATCATGCAAATCCGCACAGATACGCAGTATTTT. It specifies CAIMQIRTDTQYF.

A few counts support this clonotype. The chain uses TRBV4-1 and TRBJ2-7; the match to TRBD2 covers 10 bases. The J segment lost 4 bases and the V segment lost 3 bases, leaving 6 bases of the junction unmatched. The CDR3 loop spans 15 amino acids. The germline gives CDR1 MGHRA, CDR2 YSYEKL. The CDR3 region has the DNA TGCGCCAGCAGCCAGCGAGCGGGGGGGCCGTACGAGCAGTACGTC. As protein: CASSQRAGGPYEQYV.

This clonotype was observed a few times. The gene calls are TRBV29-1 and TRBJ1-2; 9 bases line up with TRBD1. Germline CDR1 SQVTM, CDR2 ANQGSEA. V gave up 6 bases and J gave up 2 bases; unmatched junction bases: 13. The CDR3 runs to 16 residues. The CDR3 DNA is TGCAGCGTGGCACACAGGGGGCGATCTTCCAACTATGGCTACACCTTC. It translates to CSVAHRGRSSNYGYTF. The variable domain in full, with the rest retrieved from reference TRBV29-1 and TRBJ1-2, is SAVISQKPSRDICQRGTSLTIQCQVDSQVTMMFWYRQQPGQSLTLIATANQGSEATYESGFVIDKFPISRPNLTFSTLTVSNMSPEDSSIYLCSVAHRGRSSNYGYTFGSGTRLTVV.

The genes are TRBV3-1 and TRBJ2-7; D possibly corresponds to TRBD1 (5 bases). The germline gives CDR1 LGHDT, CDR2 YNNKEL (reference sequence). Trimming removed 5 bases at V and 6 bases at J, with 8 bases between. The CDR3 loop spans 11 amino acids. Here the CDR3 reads CASSSGREQYF. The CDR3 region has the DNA TGTGCCAGCAGCTCAGGGCGCGAGCAGTACTTC.

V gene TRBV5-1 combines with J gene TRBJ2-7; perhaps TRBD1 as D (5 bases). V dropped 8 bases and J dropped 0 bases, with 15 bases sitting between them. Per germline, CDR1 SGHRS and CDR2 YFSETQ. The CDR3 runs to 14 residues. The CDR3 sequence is CARKGKGLSYEQYV. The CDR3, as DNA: TGCGCCAGGAAGGGGAAGGGGCTCTCCTACGAGCAGTACGTC.

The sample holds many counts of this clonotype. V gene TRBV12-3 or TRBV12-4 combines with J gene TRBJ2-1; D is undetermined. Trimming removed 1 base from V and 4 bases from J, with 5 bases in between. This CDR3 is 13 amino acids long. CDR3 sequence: CASSLEFYNEQFF. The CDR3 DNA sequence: TGTGCCAGCAGTTTAGAATTTTACAATGAGCAGTTCTTC.

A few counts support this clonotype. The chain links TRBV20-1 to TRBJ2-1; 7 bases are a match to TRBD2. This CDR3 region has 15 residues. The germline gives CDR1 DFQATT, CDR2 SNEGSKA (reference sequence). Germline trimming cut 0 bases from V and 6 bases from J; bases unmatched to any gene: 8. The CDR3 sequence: CSARDFQRGSNEQFF. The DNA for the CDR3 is TGCAGTGCTAGAGATTTCCAGCGGGGCTCCAATGAGCAGTTCTTC.

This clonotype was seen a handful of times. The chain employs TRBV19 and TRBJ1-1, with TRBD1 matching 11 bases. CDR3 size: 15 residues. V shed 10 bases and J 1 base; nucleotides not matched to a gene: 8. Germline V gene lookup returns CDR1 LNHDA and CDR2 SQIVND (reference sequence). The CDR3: CATADRGLANTEAFF. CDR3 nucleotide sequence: TGTGCCACCGCGGACAGGGGGCTTGCGAACACTGAAGCTTTCTTT. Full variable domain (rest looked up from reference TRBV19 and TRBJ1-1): DGGITQSPKYLFRKEGQNVTLSCEQNLNHDAMYWYRQDPGQGLRLIYYSQIVNDFQKGDIAEGYSVSREKKESFPLTVTSAQKNPTAFYLCATADRGLANTEAFFGQGTRLTVV.

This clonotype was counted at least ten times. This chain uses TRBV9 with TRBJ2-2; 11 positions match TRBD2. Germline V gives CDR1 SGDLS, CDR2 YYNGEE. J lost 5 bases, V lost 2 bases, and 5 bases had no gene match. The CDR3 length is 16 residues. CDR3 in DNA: TGTGCCAGCAGCGTTAGCGGGGGGGCCTTGACCGGGGAGCTGTTTTTT. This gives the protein CASSVSGGALTGELFF.

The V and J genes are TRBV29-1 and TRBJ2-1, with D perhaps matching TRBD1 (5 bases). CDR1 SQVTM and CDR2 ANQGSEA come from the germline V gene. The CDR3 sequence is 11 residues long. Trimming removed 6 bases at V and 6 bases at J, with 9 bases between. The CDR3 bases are TGCAGCGTGGGTAGGGGCAATGAGCAGTTCTTC. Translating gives CSVGRGNEQFF.

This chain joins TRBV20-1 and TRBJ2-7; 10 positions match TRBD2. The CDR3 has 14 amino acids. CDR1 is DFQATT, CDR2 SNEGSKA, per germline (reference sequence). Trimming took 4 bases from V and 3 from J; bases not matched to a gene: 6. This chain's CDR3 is CSATGTSVNYEQYF. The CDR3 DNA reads TGCAGTGCTACCGGGACTAGCGTGAACTACGAGCAGTACTTC.

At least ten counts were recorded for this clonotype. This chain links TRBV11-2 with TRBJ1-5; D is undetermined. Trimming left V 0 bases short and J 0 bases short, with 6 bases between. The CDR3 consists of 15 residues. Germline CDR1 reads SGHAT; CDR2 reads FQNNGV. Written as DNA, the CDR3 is TGTGCCAGCAGCTTAGACATCTATAGCAATCAGCCCCAGCATTTT. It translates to CASSLDIYSNQPQHF. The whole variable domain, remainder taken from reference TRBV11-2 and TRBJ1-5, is EAGVAQSPRYKIIEKRQSVAFWCNPISGHATLYWYQQILGQGPKLLIQFQNNGVVDDSQLPKDRFSAERLKGVDSTLKIQPAKLEDSAVYLCASSLDIYSNQPQHFGDGTRLSIL.

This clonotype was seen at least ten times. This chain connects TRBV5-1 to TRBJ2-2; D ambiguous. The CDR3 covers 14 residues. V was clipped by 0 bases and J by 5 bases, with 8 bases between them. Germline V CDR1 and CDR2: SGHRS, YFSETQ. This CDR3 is CASSLDGWTGELFF. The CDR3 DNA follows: TGCGCCAGCAGCTTGGACGGATGGACCGGGGAGCTGTTTTTT.

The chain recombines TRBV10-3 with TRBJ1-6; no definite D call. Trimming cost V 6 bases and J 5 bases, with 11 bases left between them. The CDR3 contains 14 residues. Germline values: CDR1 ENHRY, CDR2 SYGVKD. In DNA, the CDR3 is TGTGCCATCAGACCCGGACGGAATAATTCACCCCTCCACTTT. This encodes CAIRPGRNNSPLHF.

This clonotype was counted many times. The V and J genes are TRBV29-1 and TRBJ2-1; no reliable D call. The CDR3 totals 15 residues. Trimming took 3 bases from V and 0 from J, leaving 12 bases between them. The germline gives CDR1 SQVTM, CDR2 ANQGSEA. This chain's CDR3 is CSVDSIADSYNEQFF. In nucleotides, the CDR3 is TGCAGCGTTGATTCCATAGCTGACTCCTACAATGAGCAGTTCTTC.

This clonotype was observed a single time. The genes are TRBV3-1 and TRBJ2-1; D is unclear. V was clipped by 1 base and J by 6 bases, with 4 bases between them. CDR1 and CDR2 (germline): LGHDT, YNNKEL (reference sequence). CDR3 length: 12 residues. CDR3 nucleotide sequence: TGTGCCAGCAGCCAAGCGTCCAATGAGCAGTTCTTC. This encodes CASSQASNEQFF.

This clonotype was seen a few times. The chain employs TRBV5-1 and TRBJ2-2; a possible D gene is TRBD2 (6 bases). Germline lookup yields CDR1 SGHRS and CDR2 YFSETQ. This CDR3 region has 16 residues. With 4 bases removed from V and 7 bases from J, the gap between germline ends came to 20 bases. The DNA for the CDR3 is TGCGCCAGCAGCCCAGGACTAAGTAGTAGCTTCGGGGAGCTGTTTTTT. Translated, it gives CASSPGLSSSFGELFF.

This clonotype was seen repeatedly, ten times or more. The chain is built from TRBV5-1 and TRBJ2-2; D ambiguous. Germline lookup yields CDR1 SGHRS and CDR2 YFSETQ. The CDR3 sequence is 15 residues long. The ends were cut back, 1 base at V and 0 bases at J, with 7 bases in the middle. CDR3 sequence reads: CASSLHYPNTGELFF. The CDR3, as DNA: TGCGCCAGCAGCTTGCACTATCCGAACACCGGGGAGCTGTTTTTT.

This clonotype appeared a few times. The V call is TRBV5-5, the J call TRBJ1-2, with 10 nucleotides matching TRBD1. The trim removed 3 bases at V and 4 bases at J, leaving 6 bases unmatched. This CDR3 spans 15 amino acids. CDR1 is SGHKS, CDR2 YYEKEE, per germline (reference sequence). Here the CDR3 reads CASSSSGTGVYGYTF. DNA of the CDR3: TGTGCCAGCAGCTCTTCCGGGACAGGGGTCTATGGCTACACCTTC.

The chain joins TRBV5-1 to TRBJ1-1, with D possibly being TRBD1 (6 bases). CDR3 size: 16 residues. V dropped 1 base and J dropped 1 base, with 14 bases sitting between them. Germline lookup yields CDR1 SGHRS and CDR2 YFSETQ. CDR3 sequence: CASSLTGFAGNTEAFF. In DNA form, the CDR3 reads TGCGCCAGCAGCTTGACAGGGTTTGCGGGGAACACTGAAGCTTTCTTT.

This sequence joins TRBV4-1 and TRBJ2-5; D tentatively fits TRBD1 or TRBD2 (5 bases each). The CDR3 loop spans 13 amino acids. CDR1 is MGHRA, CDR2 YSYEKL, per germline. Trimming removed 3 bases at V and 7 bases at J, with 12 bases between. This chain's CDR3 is CASSQGPGGTQYF. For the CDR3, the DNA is TGCGCCAGCAGCCAGGGGCCCGGAGGGACCCAGTACTTC.

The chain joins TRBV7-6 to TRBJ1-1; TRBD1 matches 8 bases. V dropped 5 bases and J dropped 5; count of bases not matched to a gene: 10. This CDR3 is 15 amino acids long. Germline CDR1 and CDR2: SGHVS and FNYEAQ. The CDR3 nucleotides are TGTGCCAGCAGCCTGGGACGGACAGGGTGGACTGAAGCTTTCTTT. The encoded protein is CASSLGRTGWTEAFF.

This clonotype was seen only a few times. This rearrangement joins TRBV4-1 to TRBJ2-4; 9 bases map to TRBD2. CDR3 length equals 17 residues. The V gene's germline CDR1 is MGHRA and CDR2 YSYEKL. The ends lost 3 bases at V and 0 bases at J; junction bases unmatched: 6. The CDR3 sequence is CASSHLAGTLAKNIQYF. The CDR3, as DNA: TGCGCCAGCAGCCACCTAGCGGGGACACTAGCCAAAAACATTCAGTACTTC.

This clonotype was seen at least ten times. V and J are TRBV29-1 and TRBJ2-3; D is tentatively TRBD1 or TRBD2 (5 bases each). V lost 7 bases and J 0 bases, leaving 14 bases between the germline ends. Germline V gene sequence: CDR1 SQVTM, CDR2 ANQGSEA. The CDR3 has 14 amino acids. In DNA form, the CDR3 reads TGCAGCGGTGGGACCGCTGCTAGCACAGATACGCAGTATTTT. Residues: CSGGTAASTDTQYF.

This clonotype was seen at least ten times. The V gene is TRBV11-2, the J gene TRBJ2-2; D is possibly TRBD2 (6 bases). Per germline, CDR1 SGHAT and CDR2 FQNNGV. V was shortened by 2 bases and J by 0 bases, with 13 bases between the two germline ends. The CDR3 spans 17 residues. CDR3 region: CASSLIGSPANTGELFF. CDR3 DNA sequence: TGTGCCAGCAGCTTAATCGGGAGTCCCGCGAACACCGGGGAGCTGTTTTTT.

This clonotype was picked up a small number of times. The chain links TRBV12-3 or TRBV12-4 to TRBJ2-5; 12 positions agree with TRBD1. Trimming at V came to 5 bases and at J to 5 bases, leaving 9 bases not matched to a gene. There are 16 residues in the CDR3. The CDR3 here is CASSPQGTGGLETQYF. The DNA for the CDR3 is TGTGCCAGCAGTCCCCAGGGGACAGGGGGCCTGGAGACCCAGTACTTC.